These 25 T cell receptor beta chains were sequenced from one sample in a study of beta chain features in type 1 diabetes. Reverse transcribing all isolated RNA meant expressed TCRB transcripts were sequenced. The method was immunoSEQ multiplex PCR; TCRdb's version includes in-frame clones alone and lacks a portion of them. The data hold 900,000 or so clones, with 15% to 20% observed a single time. The specimen sequenced was naive CD4+ T cells from blood. The receptor source for this set is a woman aged 18-29 years in good health.

This clone showed up just a few times. The CDR3 region has the DNA TGTGCCAGCAGCCGAGGACCGAGGACAGATACGCAGTATTTT. Amino acid sequence: CASSRGPRTDTQYF. The V and J genes are TRBV7-3 and TRBJ2-3; no firm D call. V was shortened by 5 bases and J by 3 bases, with 12 bases between the two germline ends. The CDR3 has 14 residues. The germline CDR1 and CDR2 sequences are SGHTA and FQGTGA.

The chain recombines TRBV5-1 with TRBJ2-3; no clear D gene. In germline, CDR1 is SGHRS, CDR2 YFSETQ. The length of the CDR3 is 16 residues. Trimming removed 0 bases at V and 0 bases at J, with 11 bases between. The CDR3 region has the DNA TGCGCCAGCAGCTTGGGCCCGACTCGCAGCACAGATACGCAGTATTTT. This codes for CASSLGPTRSTDTQYF.

The chain is built from TRBV2 and TRBJ1-5; maybe TRBD1 (5 bases). CDR1 is SNHLY and CDR2 is FYNNEI in the germline V gene. The CDR3 runs 14 residues. Trimming took off 4 bases at V and 5 bases at J, with 12 bases between the two ends. CDR3 sequence reads: CASSVNGAYQPQHF. The CDR3 nucleotides read TGTGCCAGCAGTGTTAACGGGGCGTATCAGCCCCAGCATTTT.

This clone was recorded a few times. The chain employs TRBV28 and TRBJ2-7; 9 bases are a match to TRBD1. Germline CDR1 and CDR2: MDHEN and SYDVKM. This CDR3 spans 12 amino acids. Losses at the gene ends were 8 bases for V and 6 bases for J; bases not matched to a gene: 5. The CDR3 region is CASGDRAGEQYF. The CDR3 DNA reads as TGTGCCAGCGGGGACAGGGCCGGCGAGCAGTACTTC.

This clone has just a few counts. The CDR3 loop is CASRAGRKNTGELFF. DNA for the CDR3: TGTGCCAGCAGAGCAGGCAGGAAGAACACCGGGGAGCTGTTTTTT. The genes are TRBV21-1 and TRBJ2-2; no check of the table's D call, TRBD1, against the DNA was made. TRBV21-1 is a listed pseudogene. The CDR3 runs 15 residues.

The table lists this clone with a few counts. This chain joins TRBV7-2 and TRBJ2-7; D unresolved. Trimming cost V 5 bases and J 6 bases, with 11 bases left between them. This CDR3 is 12 amino acids long. Germline V gene lookup returns CDR1 SGHTA and CDR2 FQGNSA. CDR3 sequence (DNA): TGTGCCAGCAGCCGCAACCCGACCGAGCAGTACTTC. Translating it yields CASSRNPTEQYF.

This clone turned up a few times. The chain combines TRBV6-1 with TRBJ2-1; D is unclear. CDR3 length: 15 residues. Germline CDR1 is MNHNS and CDR2 is SASEGT. Trimming shortened V by 8 bases and J by 4 bases, and 18 bases separated the two germline ends. CDR3 sequence: CASVFFSSTYNEQFF. CDR3 nucleotides: TGTGCCAGCGTATTCTTTTCCTCCACTTACAATGAGCAGTTCTTC.

This clone was counted only a few times. Other nucleotide sequences from this sample produce the same CDR3. The chain carries TRBV10-3 and TRBJ2-7; 9 nucleotides align to TRBD2. Germline CDR1 ENHRY, CDR2 SYGVKD. The CDR3 loop spans 14 amino acids. The V segment lost 4 bases and the J segment 2 bases; nucleotides outside the gene matches: 3. The CDR3 region is CAISVAGATYEQYF. The CDR3 region has the DNA TGTGCCATCAGTGTAGCGGGAGCAACCTACGAGCAGTACTTC.

This rearrangement joins TRBV14 to TRBJ2-5, with D possibly TRBD2 on 6 matching bases. With 1 base removed from V and 11 bases from J, the gap between germline ends came to 14 bases. Germline V gene data show CDR1 as SGHDN and CDR2 as FVKESK. The CDR3 is 13 amino acids. In DNA, the CDR3 is TGTGCCAGCAGCCAAGTCCTGGAGGGACTGCAGTACTTC. This gives the protein CASSQVLEGLQYF. Supplemented by reference TRBV14 and TRBJ2-5, the full variable domain reads EAGVTQFPSHSVIEKGQTVTLRCDPISGHDNLYWYRRVMGKEIKFLLHFVKESKQDESGMPNNRFLAERTGGTYSTLKVQPAELEDSGVYFCASSQVLEGLQYFGPGTRLLVL.

This chain joins TRBV7-9 and TRBJ2-2; D call uncertain. The CDR3 is 14 residues long. Trimming shortened V by 6 bases and J by 6 bases, and 14 bases separated the two germline ends. The germline gives CDR1 SEHNR, CDR2 FQNEAQ (reference sequence). The CDR3 sequence: CASSIRMGSGELFF. In DNA form, the CDR3 reads TGTGCCAGCAGTATTCGGATGGGGTCCGGGGAGCTGTTTTTT. Using reference TRBV7-9 and TRBJ2-2 for the parts outside the CDR3, the full variable domain is DTGVSQNPRHKITKRGQNVTFRCDPISEHNRLYWYRQTLGQGPEFLTYFQNEAQLEKSRLLSDRFSAERPKGSFSTLEIQRTEQGDSAMYLCASSIRMGSGELFFGEGSRLTVL.

This clone was picked up a small number of times. The V gene is TRBV6-1, the J gene TRBJ2-1, with D possibly being TRBD2 (5 bases). The CDR3 covers 15 residues. In germline, CDR1 is MNHNS, CDR2 SASEGT. V was trimmed by 4 bases and J by 2 bases, leaving 12 bases between them. As DNA, the CDR3 is TGTGCCAGCAGTGTTCGGGGAGTCCCCTACAATGAGCAGTTCTTC. This translates into CASSVRGVPYNEQFF.

There are a few counts of this clone. In DNA form, the CDR3 reads TGTGCCAGCAGTGAAGGGTTTGGCTACACCTTC. Translating gives CASSEGFGYTF. The chain carries TRBV6-1 and TRBJ1-2; D ambiguous. CDR3 length: 11 amino acids. Germline lookup yields CDR1 MNHNS and CDR2 SASEGT. Trimming took off 1 base at V and 7 bases at J, with 4 bases between the two ends.

In this sample, this clone turned up a few times. The rearrangement uses TRBV29-1 and TRBJ2-1; D is unresolved. This CDR3 has 15 residues. V lost 3 bases and J lost 0, with 12 bases in between. CDR1 is SQVTM, CDR2 ANQGSEA, per germline. Written as DNA, the CDR3 is TGCAGCGTTGATGGAACTGAAAGCTCCTACAATGAGCAGTTCTTC. This translates into CSVDGTESSYNEQFF.

This clone was observed a few times. V is TRBV29-1 and J is TRBJ1-5; 7 positions agree with TRBD1. The trim removed 6 bases at V and 0 bases at J, leaving 2 bases unmatched. CDR1 is SQVTM and CDR2 is ANQGSEA in the germline V gene. This CDR3 has 13 amino acids. The chain's CDR3 is CSVAGGSNQPQHF. The CDR3 region has the DNA TGCAGCGTCGCAGGGGGTAGCAATCAGCCCCAGCATTTT.

This clone occurred a few times. The same CDR3 also results from other DNA sequences found in this sample. The V call is TRBV11-2, the J call TRBJ2-7; D ambiguous. The CDR3 has 11 residues. Trimming stripped 4 bases from V and 4 bases from J, with 5 bases between. Per the germline V gene, CDR1 is SGHAT and CDR2 is FQNNGV. CDR3 DNA sequence: TGTGCCAGCAGCTCCTATTACGAGCAGTACTTC. The encoded protein is CASSSYYEQYF.

This clone was picked up a small number of times. The rearrangement links TRBV28 to TRBJ1-2, with 11 positions matching TRBD1. The germline V gene encodes CDR1 MDHEN and CDR2 SYDVKM. After removal of 5 bases from V and 7 bases from J, the junction contained 6 bases not matched to a gene. This CDR3 spans 14 amino acids. For the CDR3, the DNA is TGTGCCAGCAGTGCCGGGGACAGGGGGGGTGGCTACACCTTC. Translating it yields CASSAGDRGGGYTF.

The rearrangement joins TRBV7-9 to TRBJ2-7; 8 bases match TRBD2. The CDR3 spans 16 residues. After removal of 0 bases from V and 2 bases from J, the junction contained 6 bases not matched to a gene. Looked up from germline, CDR1 is SEHNR and CDR2 is FQNEAQ (reference sequence). The CDR3 coding sequence is TGTGCCAGCAGCTTAGCCCGCAGCGGGGGTACCTACGAGCAGTACTTC. It specifies CASSLARSGGTYEQYF.

This clone came up a few times. Germline and junction disagree at one end, which may indicate a read error. The chain recombines TRBV7-7 with TRBJ2-5; D remains ambiguous. Germline CDR1 SSHAT, CDR2 FNYEAQ (reference sequence). CDR3 length: 14 amino acids. The CDR3 region is CASSLDLRQETQYF. CDR3 bases: TGTGCTAGCAGCTTAGATCTTCGGCAAGAGACCCAGTACTTC.

This clone was seen only a few times. The chain carries TRBV21-1 and TRBJ1-2. TRBV21-1 is classified as a pseudogene. The CDR3 extends over 15 amino acids. As DNA, the CDR3 is TGTGCCAGCAGCAATCCCTCAGTACGAGTATATGGCTACACCTTC. Encoded protein: CASSNPSVRVYGYTF.

This clone appeared a few times. The CDR3 region is CASSSGGGYTEAFF. The CDR3 DNA follows: TGTGCCAGCAGTTCAGGAGGGGGGTACACTGAAGCTTTCTTT. The chain uses TRBV25-1 and TRBJ1-1; a weak D match, TRBD1 (6 bases). The CDR3 consists of 14 residues. V shed 5 bases and J shed 3 bases, with 13 bases lying between them. The V gene's germline CDR1 is MGHDK and CDR2 SYGVNS. Full variable domain (remainder filled in from reference TRBV25-1 and TRBJ1-1): EADIYQTPRYLVIGTGKKITLECSQTMGHDKMYWYQQDPGMELHLIHYSYGVNSTEKGDLSSESTVSRIRTEHFPLTLESARPSHTSQYLCASSSGGGYTEAFFGQGTRLTVV.

CDR3 loop: CASRRHRGTSSPLHF. CDR3 in DNA: TGTGCCAGCAGACGACACAGGGGGACCTCTTCACCCCTCCACTTT. The rearrangement links TRBV6-5 to TRBJ1-6; 8 nucleotides match TRBD1. The CDR3 is 15 amino acids. The germline V gene has CDR1 MNHEY and CDR2 SVGAGI. J lost 9 bases, V lost 6 bases, and 10 bases had no gene match.

The J gene is TRBJ2-3, the V gene TRBV2; no reliable D call. This CDR3 contains 12 residues. Trimming pared 2 bases from V and 5 bases from J, leaving 5 bases between. CDR1 is SNHLY and CDR2 is FYNNEI in the germline V gene. The CDR3 DNA reads as TGTGCCAGCAGTGAACAAGAAGATACGCAGTATTTT. As protein: CASSEQEDTQYF.

Regarding this clone: Other nucleotide sequences from this sample produce the same CDR3. V is TRBV18 and J is TRBJ2-1; D unclear. The germline CDR1 and CDR2 sequences are KGHSH and LQKENI. CDR3 length: 13 residues. V was trimmed by 6 bases and J by 0 bases, leaving 6 bases between them. This chain's CDR3 is CASSLSSYNEQFF. As DNA, the CDR3 is TGTGCCAGCTCGCTAAGCTCCTACAATGAGCAGTTCTTC.

This clone was found a few times. The chain is built from TRBV19 and TRBJ2-2, with TRBD2 matching 10 bases. Trimming removed 6 bases from V and 13 bases from J; junction bases left unmatched: 11. From germline, CDR1 is LNHDA and CDR2 SQIVND (reference sequence). The CDR3 totals 14 residues. The CDR3: CASRTLAGEFGLFF. Here the CDR3 DNA reads TGTGCCAGTAGGACCCTAGCGGGAGAATTTGGGCTGTTTTTT.

The rearrangement links TRBV5-6 to TRBJ2-2; no clear D. The germline CDR1 and CDR2 sequences are SGHDT and YYEEEE. The V end lost 0 bases, the J end lost 6 bases, and 9 bases lay between the germline ends. This CDR3 is 14 amino acids long. CDR3 in amino acids: CASSLARSAGELFF. The CDR3 DNA is TGTGCCAGCAGCTTGGCCCGGAGCGCCGGGGAGCTGTTTTTT. The full variable domain, its missing parts supplied by reference TRBV5-6 and TRBJ2-2, is DAGVTQSPTHLIKTRGQQVTLRCSPKSGHDTVSWYQQALGQGPQFIFQYYEEEERQRGNFPDRFSGHQFPNYSSELNVNALLLGDSALYLCASSLARSAGELFFGEGSRLTVL.